A selection of T cell receptor beta chains follows, all from one sample in a study of shared clonotypes between healthy human individuals. Sequenced by immunoSEQ multiplex PCR; TCRdb stores in-frame clones only, minus some. Seen here are over a million clones, roughly 74% observed once, and the top ten hold around 0.47%. Sequencing was carried out using memory CD4+ T cells from PBMCs. These receptors were obtained from a man between 18 and 29 years old in good health. Some clones in this sample may be carry-over from other donors' samples. Both conserved end residues are trimmed from each CDR3. Each record gives: J gene, V gene, CDR3 protein.

J: TRBJ2-4
V: TRBV5-1
CDR3: ASTLSSTKWDIQY

J: TRBJ2-1
V: TRBV5-1
CDR3: ASSLSRTGSAEQF

J: TRBJ2-3
V: TRBV5-4
CDR3: ASSLAGGRTDTQY

J: TRBJ1-1
V: TRBV11-2
CDR3: ASSLSAMGQGGTEAF

J: TRBJ1-3
V: TRBV4-1
CDR3: ASSRSGGSSGNTIY

J: TRBJ1-1
V: TRBV28
CDR3: ATHTGGFNTEAF

J: TRBJ2-1
V: TRBV11-3
CDR3: ASSPHSGSYNEQF

J: TRBJ1-1
V: TRBV9
CDR3: ASSVAGYDTEAF

J: TRBJ2-7
V: TRBV6-1
CDR3: ASSEGQVYEQY

J: TRBJ2-5
V: TRBV5-4
CDR3: ASSLGQDQETQY

J: TRBJ1-2
V: TRBV19
CDR3: ASSGFEESTSNYGYT

J: TRBJ2-7
V: TRBV4-2
CDR3: ASSQTWGTSPYEQY

J: TRBJ2-3
V: TRBV10-3
CDR3: ATTHSREGSGQY

J: TRBJ2-4
V: TRBV28
CDR3: ASREGLAKNIQY

J: TRBJ2-7
V: TRBV10-3
CDR3: AISESTGRSGNEQY

J: TRBJ1-3
V: TRBV7-9
CDR3: AISQGFSGNTIY

J: TRBJ1-1
V: TRBV27
CDR3: ASRYLDRLNTEAF

J: TRBJ2-2
V: TRBV19
CDR3: ASSPRQVLTGELF

J: TRBJ2-7
V: TRBV19
CDR3: ASKPGQGALDEQY

J: TRBJ2-3
V: TRBV25-1
CDR3: ASSEWGQATDTQY

J: TRBJ2-7
V: TRBV7-2
CDR3: ASSHNSGLAGDSYEQY

J: TRBJ2-2
V: TRBV19
CDR3: ASTSARELF

J: TRBJ2-2
V: TRBV5-1
CDR3: ASSQQGLTGAGELF

J: TRBJ2-2
V: TRBV5-4
CDR3: ASSWGANTNTGELF

J: TRBJ2-7
V: TRBV6-5
CDR3: ASSPLGDPDEQY

J: TRBJ1-4
V: TRBV7-3
CDR3: ASSSWELEKLF

J: TRBJ1-1
V: TRBV5-1
CDR3: ASSPLVGRDRGPDTEAF

J: TRBJ2-7
V: TRBV11-2
CDR3: ASSLTGGLAGDSYEQY

J: TRBJ2-1
V: TRBV19
CDR3: ASCGREVSREQF

J: TRBJ2-7
V: TRBV6-1
CDR3: ASTRTGANPYEQY

J: TRBJ2-7
V: TRBV11-2
CDR3: ASSFSRGGSYEQY

J: TRBJ2-4
V: TRBV6-6
CDR3: ASTFSGSQNIQY

J: TRBJ2-7
V: TRBV10-3
CDR3: AIRRGLAGRLPEQY

J: TRBJ2-3
V: TRBV5-1
CDR3: ASSSRPGRNTQY

J: TRBJ2-1
V: TRBV2
CDR3: ASSGVSGRAGEQF

J: TRBJ2-7
V: TRBV11-2
CDR3: ASSLRGGSSYEQY

J: TRBJ1-1
V: TRBV27
CDR3: ASSRDRELIRTEAF

J: TRBJ2-1
V: TRBV4-3
CDR3: APTSGRNTNEQF

J: TRBJ1-2
V: TRBV7-2
CDR3: ASSLAPGDYGYT

J: TRBJ2-3
V: TRBV21-1
CDR3: ASSKSPLTDTQY

J: TRBJ2-5
V: TRBV4-3
CDR3: ASSQAYRLQETQY

J: TRBJ1-2
V: TRBV9
CDR3: ASSVGDPKVGGYT

J: TRBJ1-2
V: TRBV7-8
CDR3: ASSLDPRGIYGYT

J: TRBJ2-5
V: TRBV6-1
CDR3: ASIQTRDIGTQY

J: TRBJ2-5
V: TRBV28
CDR3: ASQVGSAIQETQY

J: TRBJ1-2
V: TRBV6-5
CDR3: ASSYTPAPNYGYT